This T cell receptor beta chain stems from a study of T cells in Graves' hyperthyroidism and ophthalmopathy (dated by TCRdb to about 2019). Turning to the overall study: Peripheral blood was sampled at the time of initial diagnosis, prior to any treatment. The paper describes TCR Vbeta CDR3 sequencing of about 140 peripheral blood samples, made up of roughly 40 ophthalmopathy patients, around 73 hyperthyroidism patients and around 17 progressor patients. To identify distinguishing TCR V-J signatures, a discovery cohort of about a hundred patients was used, comprising 43 with Graves' ophthalmopathy and around 57 with stable Graves' hyperthyroidism. Prospective prediction of ophthalmopathy was tested in an independent validation cohort of fewer than 20 hyperthyroidism patients and some 17 patients who later progressed to ophthalmopathy. Once sampling was done, hyperthyroidism patients were given methimazole at a starting dose of 30 mg daily, whereas ophthalmopathy patients were given high-dose intravenous methylprednisolone. The 100 or so discovery patients were divided at random into training and test sets in a 7:3 ratio. The study also compared thyroid tissue and blood T-cell repertoires from more than 5 Graves' hyperthyroidism patients.

At the junction V is shortened by 6 bases and J by 4 bases, with 12 bases in between. The CDR3 runs 13 residues from the cysteine to the phenylalanine. Here the CDR3 DNA is all that survives: 39 bases in frame from base 1. Comment on this clonotype: Its antigen is unknown. One base away there is no much larger clone; base qualities are not given.

Stable Graves' hyperthyroidism was defined as no progression to ophthalmopathy during 18 months of follow-up. Hyperthyroidism patients were aged 18 to 65 years and newly diagnosed, with disease duration of less than 2 months. Patients with uncontrolled infections, other autoimmune diseases, pregnancy or lactation were excluded. Diagnoses were based on clinical symptoms, serum thyroxine and TRAb, thyroid ultrasound and orbital computed tomography. PBMCs were separated from roughly 9.6 ml of fresh peripheral blood using Ficoll-Paque density gradient centrifugation. Trizol reagent was used to extract total RNA, and RNA quality was then checked on an Agilent 2100 Bioanalyzer. Overall study outcomes, separate from this receptor: A model built on a 13 V-J signature distinguished ophthalmopathy from stable hyperthyroidism, reaching around 88% sensitivity and around 81% specificity in cross-validation and 80%/75% in testing. In validation, the model predicted progression to ophthalmopathy with 55% to 71% sensitivity and about 72% specificity, a median of about 6.7 months before onset. Most expanded thyroid clonotypes (frequency above 0.001) were also detected in blood, suggesting blood repertoires may reflect thyroid immune responses. Sample size was not statistically predetermined, and investigators were not blinded to group allocation.

TCR beta CDR3 regions were amplified from RNA transcripts. For the first round of RT-PCR on the TCR CDR3, the HTBI primer set was used together with the Qiagen OneStep RT-PCR kit. Libraries were constructed in a second round of multiplex PCR, after which size selection and purification were carried out. Libraries were sequenced paired-end with 100 bp reads on an Illumina HiSeq2000. Processing in the source paper ran as follows. SOAPnuke was used to process the raw data, throwing out any read that contained adapters or uncalled bases, had a mean Phred below 15, or lacked an exact constant-primer or identifier match. High-quality paired reads were merged using COPE v1.2.5, and each unique nucleotide sequence was defined as a clonotype. Clonotypes were aligned to IMGT TRBV, TRBD and TRBJ reference segments using MiTCR v1.1. Only V-J combinations with frequency above 0.0001, covering roughly 99% of repertoires, were analysed. A TCS score was defined as the ratio of F50 (clonal expansion) to E x V (chaos), with BLOSUM62-based TCRdist applied between CDR3 peptides within each V-J. Welch's t-statistics and random forest reduced fewer than 600 V-J features to 13, which were used in a naive Bayes classifier (R e1071). TCRdb redid the processing of the public reads, applying fastp at Q25 and MiXCR, and retained in-frame beta chains. CDR3 protein duplicates are merged, each entry listing the most common genes and DNA. The authors' filters were not applied to this entry. Within this sample are roughly 380,000 distinct CDR3 sequences, with about 20% of them counted one time only. The ten largest clones add up to 3.7% of the sample.

This receptor chain uses TRBV12-3 or TRBV12-4 and TRBJ1-2; TRBD1 is a weak D gene call, 6 bases matching. The material sequenced was blood. This receptor was identified in a woman between 18 and 30 years old with Graves' hyperthyroidism. The DNA sequence is TGTGCCAGCAGGCCACAGGGACGCTATGGCTACACCTTC. This codes for CASRPQGRYGYTF.